A single sample is the source of the 21 T cell receptor beta chains below, sequenced in a study of blood T cells in healthy people across ages. Sample-barcoded 5' priming and a J-beta primer mix drove a second PCR of roughly 6 to 12 cycles. TCRdb passed the 5' RACE reads through MiXCR, listing each CDR3 protein once. Among more than 1,000,000 distinct CDR3 sequences listed, approximately 26% were seen once. These same records also appear under a second study, on T cells of mothers and their children.

Material: blood. All receptors derive from a girl aged 2 to 9 in good health.

The CDR3 loop reads CASSGTSVQETQYF. Written as DNA, the CDR3 is TGTGCCAGCAGCGGGACTAGCGTACAAGAGACCCAGTACTTC. The chain uses TRBV11-3 and TRBJ2-5; the match to TRBD2 covers 10 bases. The V segment lost 5 bases and the J segment 2 bases; nucleotides outside the gene matches: 2. The CDR3 is 14 residues long. Germline V lookup: CDR1 SGHNT, CDR2 YENEEA.

This clonotype turned up a few times. The chain links TRBV28 to TRBJ2-5; D ambiguous. The J call may not be correct, given that the DNA end is closer to TRBJ2-1. The CDR3 extends over 14 amino acids. Germline lookup yields CDR1 MDHEN and CDR2 SYDVKM. The CDR3 DNA sequence: TGTGCCAGCAGTTTGACCACTTCCTTATCTGAGCAGTTCTTC. Translated: CASSLTTSLSEQFF.

This clonotype was observed at least ten times. The J gene is TRBJ2-2, the V gene TRBV7-3; 12 positions agree with TRBD1. The CDR3 has 15 residues. Germline lookup yields CDR1 SGHTA and CDR2 FQGTGA. The V gene end was trimmed by 5 bases and the J gene end by 5 bases; junction bases not matched to a gene: 3. The CDR3 loop reads CASSPGQGATGELFF. The CDR3 nucleotides read TGTGCCAGCAGCCCGGGACAGGGGGCGACCGGGGAGCTGTTTTTT.

The CDR3 loop is CASSGPGPNIQYF. CDR3 bases: TGTGCCAGCAGCGGTCCAGGGCCAAACATTCAGTACTTC. The chain combines TRBV5-6 with TRBJ2-4, with D possibly being TRBD1 (5 bases). Trimming left V 4 bases short and J 6 bases short, with 11 bases between. The CDR3 covers 13 residues. Germline CDR1 reads SGHDT; CDR2 reads YYEEEE.

This clonotype was seen a few times. V is TRBV7-9 and J is TRBJ1-3, with D possibly TRBD1 on 6 matching bases. Germline V gives CDR1 SEHNR, CDR2 FQNEAQ (reference sequence). Between the trimmed V and J ends, which lost 6 bases and 1 base, there was a span of 10 bases. The CDR3 length is 14 residues. The CDR3 here is CASSTQGSGNTIYF. The DNA of the CDR3 is TGTGCCAGCAGTACCCAGGGGTCTGGAAACACCATATATTTT. Full variable domain (outside the CDR3, taken from reference TRBV7-9 and TRBJ1-3): DTGVSQNPRHKITKRGQNVTFRCDPISEHNRLYWYRQTLGQGPEFLTYFQNEAQLEKSRLLSDRFSAERPKGSFSTLEIQRTEQGDSAMYLCASSTQGSGNTIYFGEGSWLTVV.

This clonotype showed up just a few times. This rearrangement joins TRBV29-1 to TRBJ2-7, with D unresolved. CDR1 and CDR2 (germline): SQVTM, ANQGSEA. Trimming stripped 3 bases from V and 3 bases from J, with 12 bases between. The CDR3 sequence is 13 residues long. The CDR3 DNA sequence: TGCAGCGTTGACCCAGGAACCAGCTACGAGCAGTACTTC. Translating gives CSVDPGTSYEQYF.

The V call is TRBV29-1, the J call TRBJ2-7; D gene unclear. This CDR3 is 13 amino acids long. Trimming took off 3 bases at V and 7 bases at J, with 16 bases between the two ends. In germline, CDR1 is SQVTM, CDR2 ANQGSEA. This CDR3 reads CSVEADRRSEQYF. In nucleotides, the CDR3 is TGCAGCGTTGAGGCGGACCGAAGGTCAGAGCAGTACTTC.

This clonotype was seen a few times. CDR3 coding DNA: TGTGCCAGCAGCCATGTTGGGACAGGGTATGGCTACACCTTC. Translation: CASSHVGTGYGYTF. The chain is built from TRBV3-1 and TRBJ1-2; 9 nucleotides line up with TRBD1. Germline-derived CDR1 and CDR2 are LGHDT and YNNKEL (reference sequence). The CDR3 loop spans 14 amino acids. V lost 3 bases to trimming and J lost 5 bases; unmatched junction nucleotides: 4.

This chain links TRBV5-1 with TRBJ2-1; 9 positions match TRBD2. Trimming took 0 bases from V and 7 from J; bases not matched to a gene: 20. This CDR3 has 20 residues. The germline gives CDR1 SGHRS, CDR2 YFSETQ. CDR3 bases: TGCGCCAGCAGCTTGGCTGAGGTAGAGACTGGCGGGAGGGCCCTGAATGAGCAGTTCTTC. Protein product: CASSLAEVETGGRALNEQFF.

The chain employs TRBV7-2 and TRBJ1-5; a weak D match, TRBD1 (5 bases). The germline V gene has CDR1 SGHTA and CDR2 FQGNSA. This CDR3 region has 16 residues. V dropped 4 bases and J dropped 1 base, with 14 bases sitting between them. The CDR3 DNA reads TGTGCCAGCAGCTCTCCGGGGCGCGGGAGCAATCAGCCCCAGCATTTT. This encodes CASSSPGRGSNQPQHF.

This clonotype was picked up a small number of times. The V call is TRBV29-1, the J call TRBJ2-1; the match to TRBD1 covers 7 bases. The better agreement between TRBJ2-7 and the DNA end casts doubt on the J call. Germline CDR1 SQVTM, CDR2 ANQGSEA. This CDR3 comprises 13 residues. As DNA, the CDR3 is TGCAGCGTTGATGTAGCAGGGGGCTACGAGCAGTACTTC. Amino acid sequence: CSVDVAGGYEQYF.

The V gene is TRBV6-5, the J gene TRBJ2-5; possible D gene TRBD2, 5 bases. In germline, CDR1 is MNHEY, CDR2 SVGAGI. This CDR3 region has 13 residues. V gave up 4 bases and J gave up 7 bases, with 13 bases separating them. CDR3 loop: CASSSVSRGTQYF. The DNA for the CDR3 is TGTGCCAGCAGTTCCGTCTCCCGGGGGACCCAGTACTTC.

This clonotype came up a few times. The V gene is TRBV5-1, the J gene TRBJ2-5, with 11 bases aligning to TRBD2. There are 16 residues in the CDR3. The germline V gene has CDR1 SGHRS and CDR2 YFSETQ. V lost 3 bases to trimming and J lost 2 bases; unmatched junction nucleotides: 6. Here the CDR3 DNA reads TGCGCCAGCAGCTGGACGACTAGCGGGGCTCAAGAGACCCAGTACTTC. Its protein product is CASSWTTSGAQETQYF. Supplemented by reference TRBV5-1 and TRBJ2-5, the full variable domain reads KAGVTQTPRYLIKTRGQQVTLSCSPISGHRSVSWYQQTPGQGLQFLFEYFSETQRNKGNFPGRFSGRQFSNSRSEMNVSTLELGDSALYLCASSWTTSGAQETQYFGPGTRLLVL.

A few counts support this clonotype. The chain links TRBV25-1 to TRBJ2-3; 9 positions agree with TRBD1. The CDR3 consists of 15 residues. The junction had 2 bases not matched to a gene; V was cut back by 4 bases and J by 0 bases. Germline-derived CDR1 and CDR2 are MGHDK and SYGVNS. The CDR3 protein is CASSAGQGSTDTQYF. CDR3 coding DNA: TGTGCCAGCAGTGCCGGACAGGGGAGCACAGATACGCAGTATTTT.

This chain joins TRBV29-1 and TRBJ2-3; a possible D gene is TRBD2 (6 bases). Per germline, CDR1 SQVTM and CDR2 ANQGSEA. The CDR3 length is 14 residues. V was pared by 7 bases and J by 0 bases, with 14 bases between. CDR3 sequence: CSASGTPSTDTQYF. In nucleotides, the CDR3 is TGCAGCGCCTCAGGGACTCCTAGCACAGATACGCAGTATTTT.

This chain joins TRBV7-9 and TRBJ2-1; D gene uncertain. Looked up from germline, CDR1 is SEHNR and CDR2 is FQNEAQ (reference sequence). Trimming took 3 bases from V and 8 from J, leaving 8 bases between them. CDR3 length: 12 residues. CDR3 sequence: CASSFTEYEQFF. In DNA, the CDR3 is TGTGCCAGCAGCTTTACAGAGTATGAGCAGTTCTTC. Supplemented by reference TRBV7-9 and TRBJ2-1, the full variable domain reads DTGVSQNPRHKITKRGQNVTFRCDPISEHNRLYWYRQTLGQGPEFLTYFQNEAQLEKSRLLSDRFSAERPKGSFSTLEIQRTEQGDSAMYLCASSFTEYEQFFGPGTRLTVL.

CDR3 nucleotide sequence: TGCAGTGCTAGGGATGGACTGTCGGTTGCAGAGACCCAGTACTTC. Translation: CSARDGLSVAETQYF. The chain is built from TRBV20-1 and TRBJ2-5; D possibly corresponds to TRBD2 (5 bases). Between the trimmed V and J ends, which lost 3 bases and 4 bases, there was a span of 18 bases. Germline values: CDR1 DFQATT, CDR2 SNEGSKA (reference sequence). This CDR3 has 15 residues.

Points on this clonotype: A read error may produce the germline difference seen at one junction end. This chain connects TRBV7-8 to TRBJ2-3; D possibly corresponds to TRBD2 (5 bases). Germline-derived CDR1 and CDR2 are SGHVS and FQNEAQ. This CDR3 has 16 amino acids. CDR3 bases: TGTGCCAGCAGTCTCCGAGGACTGGTTAGCACAGATACGCGGTATTTT. Its protein is CASSLRGLVSTDTRYF. Drawing the rest from reference TRBV7-8 and TRBJ2-3, the complete variable domain is GAGVSQSPRYKVAKRGQDVALRCDPISGHVSLFWYQQALGQGPEFLTYFQNEAQLDKSGLPSDRFFAERPEGSVSTLKIQRTQQEDSAVYLCASSLRGLVSTDTRYFGPGTRLTVL.

This clonotype was recorded a few times. The rearrangement uses TRBV20-1 and TRBJ2-5; D not resolved. CDR1 and CDR2 (germline): DFQATT, SNEGSKA (reference sequence). The ends were cut back, 2 bases at V and 5 bases at J, with 12 bases in the middle. CDR3 size: 13 residues. This chain's CDR3 is CSARTFGMETQYF. The CDR3 DNA follows: TGCAGTGCTAGAACCTTTGGGATGGAGACCCAGTACTTC.

The chain couples TRBV28 to TRBJ2-5, with D perhaps matching TRBD2 (6 bases). The DNA end is a closer match to TRBJ2-1, so the J assignment may be wrong. This CDR3 comprises 14 residues. Germline CDR1 MDHEN, CDR2 SYDVKM. In nucleotides, the CDR3 is TGTGCCAGCAGGACTTTAGCGGAATACAATGAGCAGTTCTTC. Protein sequence: CASRTLAEYNEQFF.

This clonotype was found a few times. The chain uses TRBV12-5 and TRBJ1-4; no clear D gene. The CDR3 covers 13 residues. Trimming took off 2 bases at V and 8 bases at J, with 9 bases between the two ends. The germline V gene encodes CDR1 LGHNT and CDR2 FRNRAP. CDR3 sequence: CASGLWAGEKLFF. The CDR3 DNA is TGTGCTAGTGGTTTGTGGGCGGGCGAAAAACTGTTTTTT. The variable domain in full, with the rest retrieved from reference TRBV12-5 and TRBJ1-4, is DARVTQTPRHKVTEMGQEVTMRCQPILGHNTVFWYRQTMMQGLELLAYFRNRAPLDDSGMPKDRFSAEMPDATLATLKIQPSEPRDSAVYFCASGLWAGEKLFFGSGTQLSVL.